The 7 T cell receptor beta chains listed next were all sequenced from one sample in a study of graft-versus-host responses after intestinal transplantation. Only in-frame clones appear in the TCRdb table, and some are missing; sequencing was by immunoSEQ multiplex PCR. This table has around 20,000 clones, over 75% appearing once. Sequencing was performed on PBMCs, taken approximately 370 days after transplant. These receptors all stem from a human patient who received an intestinal transplant, so some T cells may come from the graft donor.

J is TRBJ1-1 and V is TRBV5-1, with D maybe TRBD1 (6 bases). This CDR3 has 15 amino acids. Germline CDR1 reads SGHRS; CDR2 reads YFSETQ. The V gene lost 0 bases and the J gene lost 1 base, with 10 bases spanning the gap. The chain's CDR3 is CASSLGRTENTEAFF. The DNA for the CDR3 is TGCGCCAGCAGCTTGGGGAGGACAGAGAACACTGAAGCTTTCTTT.

In regard to this clone: The junction departs from the called germline gene at one end, perhaps through a read error. The chain joins TRBV7-7 to TRBJ2-1; D not certain. CDR1 and CDR2 from the germline V gene are SSHAT and FNYEAQ (reference sequence). CDR3 length: 16 residues. CDR3 in DNA: TGTGCTAGCAGCTTAAGTATCGCCGCTTCCTACAATGAGCAGTTCTTC. Protein: CASSLSIAASYNEQFF.

The V and J genes are TRBV28 and TRBJ2-7; D is possibly TRBD2 (5 bases). The germline V gene has CDR1 MDHEN and CDR2 SYDVKM. V was pared by 5 bases and J by 3 bases, with 5 bases between. This CDR3 has 11 residues. CDR3 loop: CASSTSYEQYF. In nucleotides, the CDR3 is TGTGCCAGCAGTACTAGCTACGAGCAGTACTTC.

The chain is built from TRBV27 and TRBJ2-7; D perhaps matches TRBD1 (5 bases). The CDR3 spans 16 residues. Germline-derived CDR1 and CDR2 are MNHEY and SMNVEV (reference sequence). V was shortened by 11 bases and J by 7 bases, with 30 bases between the two germline ends. This CDR3 reads CAVTPWVGPRHSEQYF. The CDR3 DNA follows: TGTGCCGTTACCCCTTGGGTGGGGCCTCGTCACTCGGAGCAGTACTTC.

The chain has TRBV28 and TRBJ2-1, with D perhaps matching TRBD2 (8 bases). The CDR3 contains 17 residues. Trimming left V 3 bases short and J 3 bases short, with 18 bases between. Germline lookup yields CDR1 MDHEN and CDR2 SYDVKM. The CDR3: CASSFVAGQTYYNEQFF. As DNA, the CDR3 is TGTGCCAGCAGTTTTGTAGCGGGACAGACATACTACAATGAGCAGTTCTTC.

A single count supports this clone. The chain combines TRBV2 with TRBJ1-4, with 9 bases matching TRBD1. V shed 1 base, J shed 6 bases, and the junction held 6 bases outside the gene matches. CDR3 length: 16 amino acids. Germline loops: CDR1 SNHLY, CDR2 FYNNEI. The CDR3 loop reads CASSEGGTGIDEKLFF. The CDR3 bases are TGTGCCAGCAGTGAAGGGGGGACAGGGATAGATGAAAAACTGTTTTTT.

This chain uses TRBV2 with TRBJ2-3, with 9 bases aligning to TRBD2. The CDR3 contains 17 residues. Losses at the gene ends were 2 bases for V and 1 base for J; bases not matched to a gene: 7. Germline CDR1 is SNHLY and CDR2 is FYNNEI. The CDR3 DNA reads TGTGCCAGCAGTGAAATGGGCGGGGGGGCTCGCACAGATACGCAGTATTTT. Its protein product is CASSEMGGGARTDTQYF.